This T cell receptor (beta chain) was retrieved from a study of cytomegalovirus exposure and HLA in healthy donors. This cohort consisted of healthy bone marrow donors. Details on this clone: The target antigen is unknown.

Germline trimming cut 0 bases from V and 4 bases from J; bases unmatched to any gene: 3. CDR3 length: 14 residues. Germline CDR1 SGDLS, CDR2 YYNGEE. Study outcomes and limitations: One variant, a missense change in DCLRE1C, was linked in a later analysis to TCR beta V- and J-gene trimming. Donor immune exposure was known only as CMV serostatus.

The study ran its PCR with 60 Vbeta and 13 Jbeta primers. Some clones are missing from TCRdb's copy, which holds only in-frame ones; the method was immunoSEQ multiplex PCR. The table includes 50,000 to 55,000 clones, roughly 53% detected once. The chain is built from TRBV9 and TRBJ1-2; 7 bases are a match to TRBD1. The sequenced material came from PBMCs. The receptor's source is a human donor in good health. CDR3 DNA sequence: TGTGCCAGCAGCGTAGGACAGGGCGTCTATGGCTACACCTTC. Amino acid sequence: CASSVGQGVYGYTF.